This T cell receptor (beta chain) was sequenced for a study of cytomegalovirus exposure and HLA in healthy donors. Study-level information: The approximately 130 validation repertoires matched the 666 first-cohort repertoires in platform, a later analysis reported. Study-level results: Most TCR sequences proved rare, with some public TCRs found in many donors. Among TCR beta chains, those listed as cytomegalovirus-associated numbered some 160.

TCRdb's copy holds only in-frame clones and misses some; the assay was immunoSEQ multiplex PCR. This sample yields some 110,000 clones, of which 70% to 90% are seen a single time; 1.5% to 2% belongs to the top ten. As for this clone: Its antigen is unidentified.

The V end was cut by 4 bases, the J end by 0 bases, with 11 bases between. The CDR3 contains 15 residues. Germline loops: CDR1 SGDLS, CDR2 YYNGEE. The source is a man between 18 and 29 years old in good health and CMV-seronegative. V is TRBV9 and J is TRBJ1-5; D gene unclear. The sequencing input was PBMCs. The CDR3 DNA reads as TGTGCCAGCAGCCTCCCGGTCCGTAGCAATCAGCCCCAGCATTTT. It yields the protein CASSLPVRSNQPQHF. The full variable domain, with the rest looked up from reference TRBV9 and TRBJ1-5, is DSGVTQTPKHLITATGQRVTLRCSPRSGDLSVYWYQQSLDQGLQFLIQYYNGEERAKGNILERFSAQQFPDLHSELNLSSLELGDSALYFCASSLPVRSNQPQHFGDGTRLSIL.